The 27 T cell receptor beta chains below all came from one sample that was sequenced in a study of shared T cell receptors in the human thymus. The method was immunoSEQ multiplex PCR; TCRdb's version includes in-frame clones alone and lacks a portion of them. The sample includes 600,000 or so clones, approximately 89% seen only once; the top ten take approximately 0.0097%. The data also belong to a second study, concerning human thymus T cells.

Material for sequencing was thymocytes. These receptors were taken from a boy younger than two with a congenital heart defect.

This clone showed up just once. CDR3 nucleotide sequence: TGTGCCAGCACGCAGCGAGATAGCAATCAGCCCCAGCATTTT. It is translated as CASTQRDSNQPQHF. The chain carries TRBV7-4 and TRBJ1-5; D gene ambiguous. The ends were cut back, 7 bases at V and 0 bases at J, with 10 bases in the middle. The CDR3 has 14 amino acids. CDR1 and CDR2 (germline): SGHVT, SQSDAQ.

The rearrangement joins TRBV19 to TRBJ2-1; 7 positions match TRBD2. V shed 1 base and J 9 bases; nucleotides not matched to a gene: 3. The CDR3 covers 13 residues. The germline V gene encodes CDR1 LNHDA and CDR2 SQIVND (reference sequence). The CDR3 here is CASSIGAGSEQFF. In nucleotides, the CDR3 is TGTGCCAGTAGTATAGGAGCGGGAAGTGAGCAGTTCTTC.

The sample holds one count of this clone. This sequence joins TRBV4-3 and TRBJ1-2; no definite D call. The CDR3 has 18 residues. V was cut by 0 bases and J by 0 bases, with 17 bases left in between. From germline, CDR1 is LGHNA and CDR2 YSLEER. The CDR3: CASSQDPPVSVSNYGYTF. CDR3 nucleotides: TGCGCCAGCAGCCAAGATCCCCCCGTCTCGGTCTCTAACTATGGCTACACCTTC.

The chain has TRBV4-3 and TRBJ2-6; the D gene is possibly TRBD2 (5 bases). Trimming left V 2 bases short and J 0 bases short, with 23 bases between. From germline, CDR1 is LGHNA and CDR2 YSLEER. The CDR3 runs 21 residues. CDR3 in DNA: TGCGCCAGCAGCCAACGTAGTAGCGTCCGCTACCCTACCTCTGGGGCCAACGTCCTGACTTTC. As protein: CASSQRSSVRYPTSGANVLTF.

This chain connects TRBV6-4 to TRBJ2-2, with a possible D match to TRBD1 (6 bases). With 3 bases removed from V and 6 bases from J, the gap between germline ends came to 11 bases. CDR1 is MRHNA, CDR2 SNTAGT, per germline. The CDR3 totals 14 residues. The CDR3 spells CASSERTVPGELFF. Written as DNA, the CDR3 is TGTGCCAGCAGTGAAAGGACAGTCCCCGGGGAGCTGTTTTTT.

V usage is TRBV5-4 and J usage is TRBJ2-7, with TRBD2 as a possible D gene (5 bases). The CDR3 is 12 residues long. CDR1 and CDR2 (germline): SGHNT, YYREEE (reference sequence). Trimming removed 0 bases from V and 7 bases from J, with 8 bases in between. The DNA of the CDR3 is TGTGCCAGCAGCTTGGGACTACATGAGCAGTACTTC. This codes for CASSLGLHEQYF.

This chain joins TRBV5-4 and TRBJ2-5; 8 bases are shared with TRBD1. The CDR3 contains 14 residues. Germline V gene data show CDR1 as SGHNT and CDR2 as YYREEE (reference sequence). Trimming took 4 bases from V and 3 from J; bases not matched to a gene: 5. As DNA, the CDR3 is TGTGCCAGCAGCGAGACAGGGGTAGAAGAGACCCAGTACTTC. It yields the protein CASSETGVEETQYF. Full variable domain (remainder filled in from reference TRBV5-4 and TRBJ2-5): ETGVTQSPTHLIKTRGQQVTLRCSSQSGHNTVSWYQQALGQGPQFIFQYYREEENGRGNFPPRFSGLQFPNYSSELNVNALELDDSALYLCASSETGVEETQYFGPGTRLLVL.

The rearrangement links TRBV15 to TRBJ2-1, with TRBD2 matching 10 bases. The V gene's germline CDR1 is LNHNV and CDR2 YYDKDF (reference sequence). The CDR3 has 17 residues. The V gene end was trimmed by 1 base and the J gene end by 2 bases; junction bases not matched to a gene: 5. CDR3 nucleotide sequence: TGTGCCACCAGCAGAGGGGCCCTAGCGGGGGCCTACAATGAGCAGTTCTTC. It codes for CATSRGALAGAYNEQFF. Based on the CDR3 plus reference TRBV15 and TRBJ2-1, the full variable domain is DAMVIQNPRYQVTQFGKPVTLSCSQTLNHNVMYWYQQKSSQAPKLLFHYYDKDFNNEADTPDNFQSRRPNTSFCFLDIRSPGLGDTAMYLCATSRGALAGAYNEQFFGPGTRLTVL.

This CDR3 reads CASSPKPLAEQFF. The DNA for the CDR3 is TGTGCCAGCAGTCCGAAACCGCTAGCGGAGCAGTTCTTC. J is TRBJ2-1 and V is TRBV27; D perhaps matches TRBD2 (6 bases). V dropped 5 bases and J dropped 10 bases, with 15 bases sitting between them. The CDR3 is 13 amino acids. Germline V lookup: CDR1 MNHEY, CDR2 SMNVEV (reference sequence).

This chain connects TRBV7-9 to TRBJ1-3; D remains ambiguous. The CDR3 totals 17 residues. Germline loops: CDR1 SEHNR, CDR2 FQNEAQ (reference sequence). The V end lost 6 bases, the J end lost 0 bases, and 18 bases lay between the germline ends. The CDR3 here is CASRPPRGPFSGNTIYF. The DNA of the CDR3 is TGTGCCAGCAGACCCCCGCGAGGTCCCTTCTCTGGAAACACCATATATTTT.

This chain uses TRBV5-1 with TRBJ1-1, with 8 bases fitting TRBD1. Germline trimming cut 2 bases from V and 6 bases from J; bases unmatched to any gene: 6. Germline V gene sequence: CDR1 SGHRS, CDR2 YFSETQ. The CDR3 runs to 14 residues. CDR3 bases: TGCGCCAGCAGCTTCGGAGACAGGGGCGCTGAAGCTTTCTTT. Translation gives CASSFGDRGAEAFF.

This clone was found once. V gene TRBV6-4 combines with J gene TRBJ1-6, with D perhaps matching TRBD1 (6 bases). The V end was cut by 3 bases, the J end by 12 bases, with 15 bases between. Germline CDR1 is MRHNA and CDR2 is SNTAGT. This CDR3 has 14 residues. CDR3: CASSERSGGQPLHF. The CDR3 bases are TGTGCCAGCAGTGAACGTAGCGGGGGACAACCCCTCCACTTT.

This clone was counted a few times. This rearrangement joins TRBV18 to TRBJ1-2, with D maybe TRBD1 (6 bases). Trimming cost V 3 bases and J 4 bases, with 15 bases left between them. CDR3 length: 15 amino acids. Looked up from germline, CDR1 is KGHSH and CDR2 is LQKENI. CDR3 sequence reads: CASSPPLQGSYGYTF. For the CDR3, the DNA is TGTGCCAGCTCACCCCCGCTGCAGGGGAGCTATGGCTACACCTTC.

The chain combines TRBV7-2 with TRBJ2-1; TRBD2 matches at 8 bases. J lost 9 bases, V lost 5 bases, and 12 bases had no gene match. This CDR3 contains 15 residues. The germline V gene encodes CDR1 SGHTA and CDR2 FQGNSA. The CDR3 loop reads CASSHGGERDGEQFF. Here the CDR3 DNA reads TGTGCCAGCAGCCACGGGGGGGAGCGGGACGGTGAGCAGTTCTTC.

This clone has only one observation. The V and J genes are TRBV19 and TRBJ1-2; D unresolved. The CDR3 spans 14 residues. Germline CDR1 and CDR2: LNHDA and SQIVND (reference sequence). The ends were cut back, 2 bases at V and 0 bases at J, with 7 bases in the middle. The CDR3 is CASSILTANYGYTF. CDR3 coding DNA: TGTGCCAGTAGTATATTAACAGCTAACTATGGCTACACCTTC.

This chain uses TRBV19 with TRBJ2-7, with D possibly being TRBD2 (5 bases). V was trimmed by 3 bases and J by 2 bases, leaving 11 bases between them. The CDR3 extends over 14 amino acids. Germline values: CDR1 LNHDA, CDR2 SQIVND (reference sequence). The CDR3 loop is CASSISDGTYEQYF. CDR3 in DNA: TGTGCCAGTAGTATTAGCGACGGGACCTACGAGCAGTACTTC.

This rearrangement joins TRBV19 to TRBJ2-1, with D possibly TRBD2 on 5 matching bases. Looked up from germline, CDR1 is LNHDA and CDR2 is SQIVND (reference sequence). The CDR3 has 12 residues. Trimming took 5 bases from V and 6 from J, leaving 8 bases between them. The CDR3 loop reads CASSQAANEQFF. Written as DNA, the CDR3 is TGTGCCAGTAGTCAAGCGGCCAATGAGCAGTTCTTC.

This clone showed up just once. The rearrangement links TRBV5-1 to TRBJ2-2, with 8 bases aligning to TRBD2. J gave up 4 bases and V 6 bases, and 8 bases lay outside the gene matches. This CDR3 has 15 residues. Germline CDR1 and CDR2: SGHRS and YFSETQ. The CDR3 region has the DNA TGCGCCAGCAACCCGCAAGCGGGGGTCACCGGGGAGCTGTTTTTT. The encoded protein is CASNPQAGVTGELFF.

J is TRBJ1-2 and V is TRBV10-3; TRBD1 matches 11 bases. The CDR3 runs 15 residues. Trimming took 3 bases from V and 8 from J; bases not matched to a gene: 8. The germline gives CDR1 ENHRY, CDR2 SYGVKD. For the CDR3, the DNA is TGTGCCATCAGTGAAAGGACAGGGGGCCTAAAAGGCTACACCTTC. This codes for CAISERTGGLKGYTF.

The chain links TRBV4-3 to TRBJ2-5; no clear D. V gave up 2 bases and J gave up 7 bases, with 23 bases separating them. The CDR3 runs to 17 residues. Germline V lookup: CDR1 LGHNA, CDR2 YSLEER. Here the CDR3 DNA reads TGCGCCAGCAGCCAAAAAGATGGCCAGGCTTCGGTGGGGACCCAGTACTTC. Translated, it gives CASSQKDGQASVGTQYF.

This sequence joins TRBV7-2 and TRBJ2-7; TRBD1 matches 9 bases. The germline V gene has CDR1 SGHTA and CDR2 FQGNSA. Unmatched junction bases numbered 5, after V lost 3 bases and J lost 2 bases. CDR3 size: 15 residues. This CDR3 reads CASSFRDRATYEQYF. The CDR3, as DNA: TGTGCCAGCAGCTTTCGGGACAGGGCAACCTACGAGCAGTACTTC.

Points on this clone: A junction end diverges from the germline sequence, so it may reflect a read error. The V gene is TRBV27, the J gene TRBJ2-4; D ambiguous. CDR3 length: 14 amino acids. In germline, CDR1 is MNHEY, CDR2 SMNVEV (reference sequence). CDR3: CASSFTADKHIQYF. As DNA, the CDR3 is TGTGCCAGCAGTTTTACCGCCGACAAACACATTCAGTACTTC.

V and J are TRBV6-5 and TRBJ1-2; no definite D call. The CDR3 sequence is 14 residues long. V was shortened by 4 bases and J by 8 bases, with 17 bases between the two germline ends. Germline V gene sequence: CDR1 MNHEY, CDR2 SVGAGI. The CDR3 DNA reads TGTGCCAGCAGTTTTTCCGGGTCGTCTTGGGGCTACACCTTC. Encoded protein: CASSFSGSSWGYTF.

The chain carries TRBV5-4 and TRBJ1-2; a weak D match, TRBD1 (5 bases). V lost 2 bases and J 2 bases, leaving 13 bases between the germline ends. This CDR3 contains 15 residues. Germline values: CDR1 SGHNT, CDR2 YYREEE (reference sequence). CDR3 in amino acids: CASSFGQGTNYGYTF. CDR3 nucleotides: TGTGCCAGCAGCTTTGGGCAGGGTACCAACTATGGCTACACCTTC.

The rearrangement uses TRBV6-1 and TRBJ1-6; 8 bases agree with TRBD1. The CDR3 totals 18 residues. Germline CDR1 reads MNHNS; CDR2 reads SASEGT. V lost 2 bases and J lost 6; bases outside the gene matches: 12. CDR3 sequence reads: CASSETGQGRRFNSPLHF. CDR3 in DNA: TGTGCCAGCAGTGAAACTGGACAGGGCCGAAGGTTTAATTCACCCCTCCACTTT.

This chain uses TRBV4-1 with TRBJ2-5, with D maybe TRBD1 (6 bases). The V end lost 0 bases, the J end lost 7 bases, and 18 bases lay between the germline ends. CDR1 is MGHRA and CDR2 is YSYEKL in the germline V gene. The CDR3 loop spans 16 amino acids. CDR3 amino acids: CASSQDRRPGVGTQYF. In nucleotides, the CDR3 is TGCGCCAGCAGCCAAGATCGGCGGCCAGGGGTGGGGACCCAGTACTTC.

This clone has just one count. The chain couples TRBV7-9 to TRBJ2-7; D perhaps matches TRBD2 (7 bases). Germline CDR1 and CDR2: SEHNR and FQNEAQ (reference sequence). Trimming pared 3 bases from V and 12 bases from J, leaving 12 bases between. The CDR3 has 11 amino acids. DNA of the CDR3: TGTGCCAGCAGCTTTAGGGGGGGTCTGTACTTC. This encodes CASSFRGGLYF.